Included here is one TCR beta chain sequence, with context. Its antigen is undetermined. The data were taken from a study of OX40 agonist ivuxolimab in advanced cancers. Overall study findings and caveats: It was also the case that some nonresponders had low normalized T-cell clonal expansion. In the 0.1 to 3.0 mg/kg range, CD4+ and CD8+ blood T cells had expanded clonally by week 6.

The investigators sampled blood at baseline, at cycle 4 day 1, and at cycle 7 day 1. Here immunoSEQ multiplex PCR was the method, and the copy in TCRdb shows in-frame clones only, minus some. The data show approximately 28,000 clones, over 85% seen once. The CDR3 covers 15 residues. CDR1 is LGHNA and CDR2 is YSLEER in the germline V gene. Deletions cut 0 bases from V and 1 base from J, with 10 bases between. This chain links TRBV4-3 with TRBJ2-7; D ambiguous. This TCR came from an adult with an advanced solid tumor such as melanoma, head and neck, liver or kidney cancer. The material was CD4+ or CD8+ T cells sorted from blood, obtained in a trial of the OX40 agonist ivuxolimab. The CDR3 here is CASSQEFRSSYEQYF. In DNA, the CDR3 is TGCGCCAGCAGCCAAGAGTTTCGGAGTTCCTACGAGCAGTACTTC.